The 14 T cell receptor beta chains below come from one sample, sequenced in a study of Graves' ophthalmopathy and Graves' hyperthyroidism. As the template, RNA transcripts were used to amplify TCR beta CDR3 regions. First-round RT-PCR employed HTBI primers, with a second-round multiplex PCR after it. TCRdb independently ran MiXCR on the multiplex PCR reads; one entry per CDR3 protein. This table holds 340,000 or so distinct CDR3 sequences, roughly a sixth found once. Specimen: peripheral blood. All receptors come from an adult man with Graves' ophthalmopathy.

This clonotype was counted many times. The CDR3 region is CASSLDFGGDYGYTF. The CDR3 nucleotides are TGTGCCAGCAGCTTAGATTTCGGGGGGGACTATGGCTACACCTTC. The genes are TRBV11-2 and TRBJ1-2, with TRBD1 as a possible D gene (5 bases). The CDR3 length is 15 residues. Trimming took 0 bases from V and 3 from J, leaving 11 bases between them. Germline assignment: CDR1 SGHAT and CDR2 FQNNGV.

This clonotype is categorized as medium-sized. This sequence joins TRBV4-1 and TRBJ1-1, with D hard to call. CDR1 is MGHRA, CDR2 YSYEKL, per germline. This CDR3 has 13 residues. V was cut by 3 bases and J by 11 bases, with 16 bases left in between. The CDR3 protein is CASSHAGGRGAFF. The CDR3 nucleotides are TGCGCCAGCAGCCATGCGGGAGGGCGCGGGGCTTTCTTT.

The chain joins TRBV6-2 or TRBV6-3 to TRBJ2-7; D remains ambiguous. V was shortened by 6 bases and J by 6 bases, with 15 bases between the two germline ends. Germline V CDR1 and CDR2: MNHEY, SVGEGT. The CDR3 is 13 amino acids. Written as DNA, the CDR3 is TGTGCCAGCAGCCTAAACCCAGGTTCCGAGCAGTACTTC. Protein product: CASSLNPGSEQYF.

DNA for the CDR3: TGTGCCAGCAGCACCGCACAGGGGGGGACTGAAGCTTTCTTT. It yields the protein CASSTAQGGTEAFF. The chain couples TRBV6-1 to TRBJ1-1; 8 nucleotides agree with TRBD1. This CDR3 is 14 amino acids long. Germline V gene sequence: CDR1 MNHNS, CDR2 SASEGT. V was clipped by 6 bases and J by 5 bases; unmatched bases: 8.

This clonotype was seen only once. The V gene is TRBV13, the J gene TRBJ2-6, with 10 bases identical to TRBD1. V gave up 4 bases and J gave up 1 base; unmatched junction bases: 7. The CDR3 runs 18 residues. Germline lookup yields CDR1 PRHDT and CDR2 FYEKMQ (reference sequence). This chain's CDR3 is CASSSGTGVYSGANVLTF. Written as DNA, the CDR3 is TGTGCCAGCAGCTCAGGGACAGGGGTTTATTCTGGGGCCAACGTCCTGACTTTC.

This clonotype was seen many times. The chain employs TRBV13 and TRBJ1-1; D is uncertain. The V gene's germline CDR1 is PRHDT and CDR2 FYEKMQ (reference sequence). The CDR3 consists of 16 residues. Trimming removed 0 bases from V and 1 base from J, with 12 bases in between. The CDR3 sequence is CASSLGLQEANTEAFF. As DNA, the CDR3 is TGTGCCAGCAGCTTAGGCCTTCAGGAGGCGAACACTGAAGCTTTCTTT.

This clonotype was seen many times. The V and J genes are TRBV7-8 and TRBJ2-5, with 9 nucleotides matching TRBD2. Trimming cost V 5 bases and J 5 bases; bases outside gene matches: 12. The CDR3 runs 16 residues. CDR1 and CDR2 (germline): SGHVS, FQNEAQ. The DNA of the CDR3 is TGTGCCAGCAGCCCCGTTAGCGGGGGAAGAGGGGAGACCCAGTACTTC. Translation: CASSPVSGGRGETQYF.

V usage is TRBV27 and J usage is TRBJ2-7; D unresolved. CDR3 length: 13 residues. Per the germline V gene, CDR1 is MNHEY and CDR2 is SMNVEV (reference sequence). Trimming left V 4 bases short and J 0 bases short, with 7 bases between. In nucleotides, the CDR3 is TGTGCCAGCAGTTCCTCCGTCTCCTACGAGCAGTACTTC. Its translation is CASSSSVSYEQYF.

This clonotype was picked up many times. The chain employs TRBV7-2 and TRBJ2-7; 8 positions agree with TRBD1. Germline trimming cut 0 bases from V and 2 bases from J; bases unmatched to any gene: 3. CDR1 is SGHTA, CDR2 FQGNSA, per germline. The CDR3 totals 15 residues. The CDR3 sequence: CASSLAETGAYEQYF. The DNA for the CDR3 is TGTGCCAGCAGCTTAGCGGAGACAGGGGCCTACGAGCAGTACTTC.

This clonotype occurred many times. This chain joins TRBV20-1 and TRBJ1-2, with D unresolved. V lost 3 bases and J 1 base, leaving 6 bases between the germline ends. The CDR3 consists of 12 residues. Germline V gene sequence: CDR1 DFQATT, CDR2 SNEGSKA (reference sequence). The CDR3 bases are TGCAGTGCTAGTCCGGATAACTATGGCTACACCTTC. It translates to CSASPDNYGYTF.

This clonotype was detected many times. This rearrangement joins TRBV20-1 to TRBJ2-7, with 7 bases that match TRBD1. V lost 7 bases, J lost 1 base, and 13 bases stayed unmatched. The germline V gene has CDR1 DFQATT and CDR2 SNEGSKA (reference sequence). The CDR3 contains 15 residues. The CDR3 bases are TGCAGTGTTATCTCAGGCGACAGGGTATCCTACGAGCAGTACTTC. Its protein is CSVISGDRVSYEQYF.

This clonotype has just one count. V usage is TRBV15 and J usage is TRBJ2-7; D may be TRBD1 (5 bases). The CDR3 has 14 amino acids. V was shortened by 2 bases and J by 3 bases, with 11 bases between the two germline ends. Germline CDR1 and CDR2: LNHNV and YYDKDF (reference sequence). Written as DNA, the CDR3 is TGTGCCACCAGCAGAAAGAGGCAGGGCTACGAGCAGTACTTC. As protein: CATSRKRQGYEQYF.

This clonotype was detected ten times or more. The V gene is TRBV28, the J gene TRBJ1-2; D remains ambiguous. With 4 bases removed from V and 1 base from J, the gap between germline ends came to 13 bases. Germline V gene sequence: CDR1 MDHEN, CDR2 SYDVKM. This CDR3 has 15 residues. In DNA form, the CDR3 reads TGTGCCAGCAGTTGGTCGTTCAGCTTTAACTATGGCTACACCTTC. It yields the protein CASSWSFSFNYGYTF.

This clonotype came up many times. The chain carries TRBV7-8 and TRBJ2-5; D unclear. Germline V gives CDR1 SGHVS, CDR2 FQNEAQ. This CDR3 is built from 16 residues. Trimming pared 1 base from V and 7 bases from J, leaving 19 bases between. The CDR3 DNA is TGTGCCAGCAGCTTAGATAAGGTCGGGTTGTCCGGGACCCAGTACTTC. Amino acid sequence: CASSLDKVGLSGTQYF.